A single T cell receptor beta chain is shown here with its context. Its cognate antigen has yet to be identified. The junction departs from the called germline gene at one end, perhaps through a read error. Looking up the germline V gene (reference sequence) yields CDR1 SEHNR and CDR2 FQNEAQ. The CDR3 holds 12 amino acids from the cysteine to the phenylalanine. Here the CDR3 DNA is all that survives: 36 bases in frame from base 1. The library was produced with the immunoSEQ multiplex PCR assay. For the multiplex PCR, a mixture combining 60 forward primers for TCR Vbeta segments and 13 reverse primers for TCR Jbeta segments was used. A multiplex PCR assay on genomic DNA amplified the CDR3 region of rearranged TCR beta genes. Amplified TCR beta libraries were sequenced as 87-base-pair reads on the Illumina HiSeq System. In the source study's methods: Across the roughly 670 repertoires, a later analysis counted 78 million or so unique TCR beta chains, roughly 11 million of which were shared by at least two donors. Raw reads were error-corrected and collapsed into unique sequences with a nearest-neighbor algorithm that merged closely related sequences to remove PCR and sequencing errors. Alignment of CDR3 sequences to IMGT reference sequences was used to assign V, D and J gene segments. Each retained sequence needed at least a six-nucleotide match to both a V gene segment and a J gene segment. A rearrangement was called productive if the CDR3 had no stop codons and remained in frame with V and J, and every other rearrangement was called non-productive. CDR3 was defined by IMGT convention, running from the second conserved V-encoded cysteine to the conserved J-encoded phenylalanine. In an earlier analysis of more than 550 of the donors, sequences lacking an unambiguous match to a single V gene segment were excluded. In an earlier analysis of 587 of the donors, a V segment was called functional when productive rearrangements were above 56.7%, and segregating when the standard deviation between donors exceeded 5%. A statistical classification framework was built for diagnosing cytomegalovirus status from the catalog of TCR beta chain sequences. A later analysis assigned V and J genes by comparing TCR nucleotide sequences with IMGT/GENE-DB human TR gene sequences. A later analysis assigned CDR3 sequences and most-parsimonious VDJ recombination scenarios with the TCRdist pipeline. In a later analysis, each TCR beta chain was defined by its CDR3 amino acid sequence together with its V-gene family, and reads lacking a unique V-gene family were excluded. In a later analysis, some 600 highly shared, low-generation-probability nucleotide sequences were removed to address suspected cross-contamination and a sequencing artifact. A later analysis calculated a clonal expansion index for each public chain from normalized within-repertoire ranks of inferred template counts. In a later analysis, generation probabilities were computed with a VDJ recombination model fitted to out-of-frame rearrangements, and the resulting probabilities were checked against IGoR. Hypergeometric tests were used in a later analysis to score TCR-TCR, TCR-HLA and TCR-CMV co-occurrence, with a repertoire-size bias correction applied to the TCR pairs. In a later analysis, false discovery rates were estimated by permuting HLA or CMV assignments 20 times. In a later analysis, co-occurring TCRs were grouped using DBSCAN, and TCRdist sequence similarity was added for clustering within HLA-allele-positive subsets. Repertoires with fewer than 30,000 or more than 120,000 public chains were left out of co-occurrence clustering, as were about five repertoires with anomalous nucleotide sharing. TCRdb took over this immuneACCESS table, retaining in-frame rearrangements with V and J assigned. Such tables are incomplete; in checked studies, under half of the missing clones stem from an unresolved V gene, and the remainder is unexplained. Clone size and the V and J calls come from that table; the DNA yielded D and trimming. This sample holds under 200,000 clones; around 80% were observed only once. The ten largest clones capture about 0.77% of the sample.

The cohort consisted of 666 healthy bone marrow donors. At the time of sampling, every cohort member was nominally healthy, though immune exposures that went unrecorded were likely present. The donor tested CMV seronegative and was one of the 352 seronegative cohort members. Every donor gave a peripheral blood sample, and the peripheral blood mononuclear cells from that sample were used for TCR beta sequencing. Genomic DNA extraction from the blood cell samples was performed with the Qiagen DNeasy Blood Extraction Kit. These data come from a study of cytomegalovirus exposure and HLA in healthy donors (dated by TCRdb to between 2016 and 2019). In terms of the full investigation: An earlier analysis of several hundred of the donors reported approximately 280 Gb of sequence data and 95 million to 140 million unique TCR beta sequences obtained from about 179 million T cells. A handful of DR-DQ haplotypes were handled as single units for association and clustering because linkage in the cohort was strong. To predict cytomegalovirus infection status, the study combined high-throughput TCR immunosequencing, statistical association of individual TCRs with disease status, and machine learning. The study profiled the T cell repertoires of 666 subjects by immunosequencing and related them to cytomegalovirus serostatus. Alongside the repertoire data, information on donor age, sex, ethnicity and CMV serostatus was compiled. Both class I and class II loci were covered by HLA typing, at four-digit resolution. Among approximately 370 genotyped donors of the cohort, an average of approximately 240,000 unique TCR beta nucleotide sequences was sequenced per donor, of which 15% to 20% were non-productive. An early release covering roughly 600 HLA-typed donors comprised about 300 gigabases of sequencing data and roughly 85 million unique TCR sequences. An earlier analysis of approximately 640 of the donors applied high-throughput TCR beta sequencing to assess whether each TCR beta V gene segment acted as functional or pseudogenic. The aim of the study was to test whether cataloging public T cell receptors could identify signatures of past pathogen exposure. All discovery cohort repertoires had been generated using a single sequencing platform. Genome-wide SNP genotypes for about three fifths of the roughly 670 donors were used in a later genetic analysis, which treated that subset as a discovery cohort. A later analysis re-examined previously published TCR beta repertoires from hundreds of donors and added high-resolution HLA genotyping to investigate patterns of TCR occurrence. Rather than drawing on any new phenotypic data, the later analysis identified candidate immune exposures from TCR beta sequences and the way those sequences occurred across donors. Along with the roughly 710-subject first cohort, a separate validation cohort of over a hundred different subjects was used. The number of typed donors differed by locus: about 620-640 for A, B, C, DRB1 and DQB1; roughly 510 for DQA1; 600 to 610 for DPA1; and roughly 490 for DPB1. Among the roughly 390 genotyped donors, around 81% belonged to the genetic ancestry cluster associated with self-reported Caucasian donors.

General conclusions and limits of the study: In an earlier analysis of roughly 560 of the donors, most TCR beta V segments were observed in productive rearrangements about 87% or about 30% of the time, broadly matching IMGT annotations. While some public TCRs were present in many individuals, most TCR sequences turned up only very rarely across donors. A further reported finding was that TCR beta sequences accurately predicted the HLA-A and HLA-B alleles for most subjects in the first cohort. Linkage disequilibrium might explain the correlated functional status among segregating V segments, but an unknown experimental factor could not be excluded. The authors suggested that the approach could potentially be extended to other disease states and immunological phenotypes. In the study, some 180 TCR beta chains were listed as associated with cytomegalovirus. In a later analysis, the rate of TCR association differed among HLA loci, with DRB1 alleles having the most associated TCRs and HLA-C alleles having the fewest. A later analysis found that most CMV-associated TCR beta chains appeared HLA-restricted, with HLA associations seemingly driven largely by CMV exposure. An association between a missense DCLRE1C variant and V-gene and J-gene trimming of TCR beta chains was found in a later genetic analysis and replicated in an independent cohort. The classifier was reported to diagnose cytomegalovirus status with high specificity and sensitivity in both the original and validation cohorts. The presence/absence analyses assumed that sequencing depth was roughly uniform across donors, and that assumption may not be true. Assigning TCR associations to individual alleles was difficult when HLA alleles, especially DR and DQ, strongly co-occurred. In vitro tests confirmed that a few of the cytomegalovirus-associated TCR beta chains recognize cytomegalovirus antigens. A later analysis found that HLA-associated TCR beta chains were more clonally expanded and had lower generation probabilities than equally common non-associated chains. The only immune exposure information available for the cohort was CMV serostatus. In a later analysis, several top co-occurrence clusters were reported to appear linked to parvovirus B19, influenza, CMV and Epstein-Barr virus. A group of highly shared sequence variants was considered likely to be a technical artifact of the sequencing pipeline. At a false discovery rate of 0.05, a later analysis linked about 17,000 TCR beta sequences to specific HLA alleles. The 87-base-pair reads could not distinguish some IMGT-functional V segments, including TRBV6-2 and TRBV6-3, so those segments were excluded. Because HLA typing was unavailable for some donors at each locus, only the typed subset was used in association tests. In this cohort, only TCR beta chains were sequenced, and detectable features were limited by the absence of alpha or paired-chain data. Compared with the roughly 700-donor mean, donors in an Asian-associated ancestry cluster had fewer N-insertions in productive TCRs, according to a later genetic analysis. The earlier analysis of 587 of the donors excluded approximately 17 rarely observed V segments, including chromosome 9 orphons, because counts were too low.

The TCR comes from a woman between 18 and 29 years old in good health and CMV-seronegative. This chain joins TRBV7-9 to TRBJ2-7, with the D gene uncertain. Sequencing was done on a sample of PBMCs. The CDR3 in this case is CSSSLTGYEQYF. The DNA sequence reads TGTTCCAGCAGCTTAACCGGCTACGAGCAGTACTTC.